This entry concerns a single T cell receptor beta chain. Its specific antigen is unknown. There are no base qualities to consult, and no much larger clone falls within one base. The record originates from a study of cytomegalovirus exposure and HLA in healthy donors (dated by TCRdb to about 2017). At the level of the whole study: According to an earlier analysis of several hundred of the donors, some 180 million T cells yielded 100 million or so unique TCR beta sequences and approximately 300 Gb of sequence data. An early release that covered roughly 600 HLA-typed donors contained 300 to 350 gigabases of sequencing data and around 85 million unique TCR sequences. Among the approximately 400 genotyped donors, more than 70% belonged to the genetic ancestry cluster associated with self-reported Caucasian donors. The study aimed to test whether signatures of past pathogen exposure could be identified by cataloging public T cell receptors. The study used immunosequencing to profile the T cell repertoires of 666 subjects and linked those repertoires to cytomegalovirus serostatus. Besides the first cohort of around 700 subjects, a separate validation cohort made up of over 95 different subjects was used. To predict cytomegalovirus infection status, the study combined high-throughput TCR immunosequencing, statistical association of individual TCRs with disease status, and machine learning. A later analysis re-examined previously published TCR beta repertoires from more than 600 donors and added high-resolution HLA genotyping to investigate patterns of TCR occurrence. Rather than drawing on any new phenotypic data, the later analysis identified candidate immune exposures from TCR beta sequences and the way those sequences occurred across donors. An earlier analysis of about 600 of the donors used high-throughput TCR beta sequencing to judge whether each TCR beta V gene segment behaved as functional or pseudogenic. Donor age, sex, ethnicity and CMV serostatus were compiled alongside the repertoire data. A later genetic analysis took genome-wide SNP genotypes for about 55% of the roughly 670 donors and used that subset as a discovery cohort. Every discovery cohort repertoire had been produced on one sequencing platform. HLA typing included class I and class II loci at four-digit resolution. Typing coverage varied by locus: roughly 629-640 donors for A, B, C, DRB1 and DQB1; roughly 510 for DQA1; nearly 610 for DPA1; approximately 470 for DPB1. Roughly 5 DR-DQ haplotypes were handled as single units for association and clustering, since linkage in the cohort was strong. Among roughly 370 genotyped donors of the cohort, an average of roughly 240,000 unique TCR beta nucleotide sequences were sequenced per donor, roughly a sixth of them non-productive. Broad study findings and their caveats: Because HLA typing was unavailable for some donors at each locus, only the typed subset was used in association tests. A further reported finding was that TCR beta sequences accurately predicted the HLA-A and HLA-B alleles for most subjects in the first cohort. Correlated functional status among segregating V segments might be attributable to linkage disequilibrium, but an unknown experimental factor could not be ruled out. A total of roughly 160 TCR beta chains were listed by the study as associated with cytomegalovirus. Because counts were too low, 15 to 20 rarely observed V segments, including chromosome 9 orphons, were left out of the earlier analysis of 500 to 750 of the donors. Most TCR sequences were observed very rarely across donors, whereas some public TCRs were present in many individuals. An earlier analysis of approximately 570 of the donors showed that most TCR beta V segments appeared in productive rearrangements either about 87% or about 30% of the time, which broadly matched IMGT annotations. According to the authors, the approach could potentially be generalized to other disease states and immunological phenotypes. In a later analysis, HLA-associated TCR beta chains showed more clonal expansion and lower generation probabilities than non-associated chains that were equally common. V-gene and J-gene trimming of TCR beta chains was associated with a missense DCLRE1C variant in a later genetic analysis, and the association was replicated in an independent cohort. In a later analysis, the rate of TCR association differed among HLA loci, with DRB1 alleles having the most associated TCRs and HLA-C alleles having the fewest. Three of the identified cytomegalovirus-associated TCR beta chains were confirmed in vitro to be specific for cytomegalovirus antigens. Some IMGT-functional V segments, including TRBV6-2 and TRBV6-3, could not be told apart with the 87-base-pair reads, so those segments were excluded. In a later analysis, most CMV-associated TCR beta chains were found to appear HLA-restricted, with HLA associations seemingly driven largely by CMV exposure. The classifier was reported to diagnose cytomegalovirus status with high specificity and sensitivity in both the original cohort and the validation cohort. Roughly uniform sequencing depth across donors was assumed in presence/absence analyses, although this assumption may not hold. Specific HLA alleles were associated with over 15,000 TCR beta sequences at a false discovery rate of 0.05 in a later analysis. In a later genetic analysis, fewer N-insertions in productive TCRs were reported among donors in an Asian-associated ancestry cluster than the 666-donor mean. Immune exposure information for the cohort was limited to CMV serostatus. When HLA alleles, especially DR and DQ, strongly co-occurred, attributing TCR associations to individual alleles was difficult. The sequencing pipeline was judged likely to have produced a cluster of highly shared sequence variants as a technical artifact. According to a later analysis, parvovirus B19, influenza, CMV and Epstein-Barr virus appeared linked to several top co-occurrence clusters. Only TCR beta chains were sequenced in this cohort, and the absence of alpha or paired-chain data limited detectable features.

The cohort consisted of some 730 healthy bone marrow donors. All cohort members were sampled while nominally healthy, although unrecorded immune exposures were likely present. The donor was CMV seropositive and belonged to the group of about 290 seropositive cohort members. Each donor provided a peripheral blood sample, and peripheral blood mononuclear cells were used for TCR beta sequencing. Genomic DNA was extracted from the blood cell samples with the Qiagen DNeasy Blood Extraction Kit. The CDR3, cysteine through phenylalanine, is 14 amino acids long. Only CDR3 DNA is held: 42 bases, read in frame from base 1. CDR1 MDHEN and CDR2 SYDVKM were looked up in the germline V gene. The germline V and J ends show losses of 6 bases and 4 bases respectively, and no gene match explains 8 bases of the junction. Libraries were prepared through the immunoSEQ multiplex PCR assay. A mixture of 60 forward primers for TCR Vbeta segments and 13 reverse primers for TCR Jbeta segments was used in the multiplex PCR. The CDR3 region of rearranged TCR beta genes was amplified from genomic DNA with a multiplex PCR assay. Amplified TCR beta libraries were sequenced as 87-base-pair reads on the Illumina HiSeq System. As for the authors' bioinformatics: Across the roughly 640 repertoires, a later analysis counted approximately 75 million unique TCR beta chains, approximately 12 million of which were shared by at least two donors. A nearest-neighbor algorithm error-corrected the raw reads and collapsed the reads into unique sequences, merging closely related sequences to remove PCR and sequencing errors. CDR3 sequences were aligned to IMGT reference sequences to assign V, D and J gene segments. For a sequence to be retained, at least a six-nucleotide match to both a V gene segment and a J gene segment was required. Rearrangements were classified as productive when the CDR3 lacked stop codons and remained in frame with V and J, and all other rearrangements were classified as non-productive. CDR3 was defined according to IMGT convention as the region running from the second conserved V-encoded cysteine to the conserved J-encoded phenylalanine. The earlier analysis of about 610 of the donors excluded any sequence lacking an unambiguous match to a single V gene segment. An earlier analysis of 550 to 650 of the donors classified V segments as functional when productive rearrangements were above 56.7% and as segregating when the standard deviation between donors was above 5%. A statistical classification framework was built for diagnosing cytomegalovirus status from the catalog of TCR beta chain sequences. A later analysis assigned V and J genes by comparing TCR nucleotide sequences with IMGT/GENE-DB human TR gene sequences. A later analysis assigned CDR3 sequences and most-parsimonious VDJ recombination scenarios with the TCRdist pipeline. In a later analysis, every TCR beta chain was defined by the combination of its CDR3 amino acid sequence and its V-gene family, and reads without a unique V-gene family were dropped. In a later analysis, nearly 600 highly shared, low-generation-probability nucleotide sequences were removed to address suspected cross-contamination and a sequencing artifact. In a later analysis, a clonal expansion index was calculated for each public chain from normalized within-repertoire ranks of inferred template counts. In a later analysis, generation probabilities were computed with a VDJ recombination model fitted to out-of-frame rearrangements, and the resulting probabilities were checked against IGoR. In a later analysis, TCR-TCR, TCR-HLA and TCR-CMV co-occurrence was scored with hypergeometric tests, and a repertoire-size bias correction was applied to TCR pairs. To estimate false discovery rates, a later analysis permuted the HLA or CMV assignments 20 times. In a later analysis, co-occurring TCRs were grouped using DBSCAN, and TCRdist sequence similarity was added for clustering within HLA-allele-positive subsets. Repertoires with fewer than 30,000 or more than 120,000 public chains, plus five repertoires with anomalous nucleotide sharing, were excluded from co-occurrence clustering. This is the immuneACCESS table as TCRdb keeps it, with only in-frame sequences that have V and J called. A part of the clones is gone; compared with another copy, unresolved V genes explain less than half, and the rest is unexplained. V, J and clone size were drawn from that table, and D and trimming were deduced from the DNA. The sample table lists about 110,000 clones, about 74% of them with a count of one. Over 4% of the sample belongs to the ten largest clones.

Rearrangement joined TRBV28 to TRBJ1-2; TRBD1 fits 7 bases in the junction. The receptor's source is a female donor in good health and CMV-seropositive. The source material was PBMCs. For the CDR3, the sequence is CASRYRGFSYGYTF. Read as DNA, the sequence is TGTGCCAGCAGGTACAGGGGATTTAGCTATGGCTACACCTTC.